The T cell receptor beta chain described here comes from a study of long-term antiretroviral therapy in people with HIV. Study-level results: Blood collection from about 2003 to 2018 possibly occurred under older ART regimens.

There are 17 residues in the CDR3. The germline V gene encodes CDR1 ENHRY and CDR2 SYGVKD. J lost 7 bases, V lost 0 bases, and 9 bases had no gene match. It was version v3.0 of the immunoSEQ assay that was run at survey level. Profiling relied on immunoSEQ multiplex PCR, and the TCRdb table lists in-frame clones only, not all of them. This table holds some 40,000 clones, about 90% found once. As for this clone: Antigen unknown.

This specimen consisted of unsorted PBMCs, obtained 1.2 years after starting antiretroviral therapy. The V gene is TRBV10-3, the J gene TRBJ1-6; 7 bases line up with TRBD1. This sequence originates from a woman in her fifties or sixties with HIV. The CDR3 loop reads CAISESLAQGPNSPLHF. The CDR3 nucleotides are TGTGCCATCAGTGAGTCCCTCGCACAGGGGCCAAATTCACCCCTCCACTTT.